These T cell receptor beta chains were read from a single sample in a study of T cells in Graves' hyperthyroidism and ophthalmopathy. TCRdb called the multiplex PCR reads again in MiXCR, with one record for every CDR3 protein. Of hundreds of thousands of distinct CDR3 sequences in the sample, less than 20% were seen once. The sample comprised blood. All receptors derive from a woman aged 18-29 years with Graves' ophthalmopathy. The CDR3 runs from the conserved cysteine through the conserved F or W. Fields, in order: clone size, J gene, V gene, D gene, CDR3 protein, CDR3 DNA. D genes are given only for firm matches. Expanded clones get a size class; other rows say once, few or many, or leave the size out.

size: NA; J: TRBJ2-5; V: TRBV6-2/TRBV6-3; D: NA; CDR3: CASSGIDGFSDQETQYF; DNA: TGTGCCAGCAGTGGGATAGACGGGTTTTCGGATCAAGAGACCCAGTACTTC
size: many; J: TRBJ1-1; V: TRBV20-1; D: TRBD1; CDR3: CSARDHLQGRDTEAFF; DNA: TGCAGTGCTAGAGATCATTTACAGGGGAGGGACACTGAAGCTTTCTTT
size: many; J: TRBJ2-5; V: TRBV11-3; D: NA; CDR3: CASSSTEQETQYF; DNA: TGTGCCAGCAGCTCGACAGAGCAAGAGACCCAGTACTTC
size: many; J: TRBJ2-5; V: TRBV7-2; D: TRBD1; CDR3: CASSSGTGEETQYF; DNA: TGTGCCAGCAGCTCCGGGACAGGGGAAGAGACCCAGTACTTC
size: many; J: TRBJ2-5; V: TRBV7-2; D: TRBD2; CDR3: CASSSASGWAQYF; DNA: TGTGCCAGCAGCTCGGCTAGCGGTTGGGCCCAGTACTTC
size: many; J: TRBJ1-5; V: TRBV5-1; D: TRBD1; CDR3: CASSLVGGRNQPQHF; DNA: TGCGCCAGCAGCTTGGTAGGGGGCAGGAATCAGCCCCAGCATTTT
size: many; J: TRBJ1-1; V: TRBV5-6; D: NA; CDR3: CASSLVSGQRAKNTEAFF; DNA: TGTGCCAGCAGCTTGGTATCTGGACAGCGCGCAAAAAACACTGAAGCTTTCTTT
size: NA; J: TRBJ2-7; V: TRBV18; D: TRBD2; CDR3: CASSPSLGTSGGDEQYF; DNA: TGTGCCAGCTCACCGTCACTCGGGACTAGCGGGGGGGACGAGCAGTACTTC
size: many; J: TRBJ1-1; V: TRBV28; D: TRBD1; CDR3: CASSQGQGRARTEAFF; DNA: TGTGCCAGCAGCCAAGGACAGGGCAGAGCCCGCACTGAAGCTTTCTTT
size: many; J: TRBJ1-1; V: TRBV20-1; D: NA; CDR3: CSAGPGFF; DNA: TGCAGCGCTGGACCCGGTTTCTTT
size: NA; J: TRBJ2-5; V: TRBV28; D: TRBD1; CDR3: CASRLRGQIQETQYF; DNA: TGTGCCAGCAGACTCAGGGGGCAGATACAAGAGACCCAGTACTTC
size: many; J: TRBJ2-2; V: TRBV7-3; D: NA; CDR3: CASSLTGGLETGELFF; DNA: TGTGCCAGCAGCTTGACGGGGGGCTTGGAAACCGGGGAGCTGTTTTTT
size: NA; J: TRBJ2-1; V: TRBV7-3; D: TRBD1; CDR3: CASSQERGLSGNEQFF; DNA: TGTGCCAGCAGCCAAGAAAGGGGGCTAAGTGGGAATGAGCAGTTCTTC
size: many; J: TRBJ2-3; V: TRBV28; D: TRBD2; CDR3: CASSLSPSGASTDTQYF; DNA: TGTGCCAGCAGTTTATCGCCTAGCGGGGCTAGCACAGATACGCAGTATTTT
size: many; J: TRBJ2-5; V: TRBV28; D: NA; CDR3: CASSPRRYQETQYF; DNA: TGTGCCAGCAGTCCCAGGAGGTACCAAGAGACCCAGTACTTC
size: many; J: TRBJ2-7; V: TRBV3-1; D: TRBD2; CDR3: CASSRKGTRSDEQYF; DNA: TGTGCCAGCAGCCGAAAGGGGACTAGAAGCGACGAGCAGTACTTC